This T cell receptor beta chain appears in the sequencing data of a study of shared clonotypes between healthy human individuals. Naive CD8 cells lacked CD45RO, underwent positive selection for CCR7 and left out terminally differentiated effector memory CD45RA+ cells. Data came from immunoSEQ multiplex PCR; TCRdb stores just in-frame clones and leaves some out. The sample consists of 500,000 to 700,000 clones, about 95% of them appearing once. Source material: naive CD8+ T cells sorted from blood. The TCR comes from a woman under 40 in good health.

As DNA, the CDR3 is TGTGCCAGCAGCCCGGACAGCGGGGCTTACGAGCAGTACTTC. Encoded protein: CASSPDSGAYEQYF. V is TRBV5-6 and J is TRBJ2-7; maybe TRBD2 (7 bases). Trimming pared 4 bases from V and 4 bases from J, leaving 15 bases between. This CDR3 has 14 amino acids. Germline loops: CDR1 SGHDT, CDR2 YYEEEE.